This TCR beta chain was obtained from a study of T cells after yellow fever vaccination. Turning to the study itself: For low cell numbers, libraries were made with SMART-Seq v4 Ultra Low Input.

This clonotype has at least ten counts. The CDR3 is 14 amino acids. V dropped 6 bases and J dropped 1 base, with 13 bases sitting between them. Germline V lookup: CDR1 LGHNA, CDR2 YSLEER. From the 5' RACE reads, TCRdb called clonotypes with MiXCR, one entry per CDR3 protein. This sample has about 160,000 distinct CDR3 sequences, with approximately 6.7% found just once. This receptor was taken from a man aged 18 to 29 who received the YFV17D yellow fever vaccine. The sequencing here drew on CD4+ T cells sorted from PBMCs, taken about 5 days after the first yellow fever vaccination. V and J are TRBV4-3 and TRBJ2-7; tentative D call: TRBD1 (5 bases). The CDR3 DNA is TGCGCCAGCAGTCGCCTCGACAGATCCTACGAGCAGTACTTC. This translates into CASSRLDRSYEQYF.